Following are 13 T cell receptor beta chains from one sample sequenced in a study of spatial heterogeneity in lung cancer. Study-wide results and limits: Tumoral mutation counts were tracked by counts of expanded intratumoral alpha and beta TCRs.

No antigen has been identified for these receptors. In TCRdb, the 5' RACE reads were re-called with MiXCR into one record per CDR3 protein. The table has 9,500 to 11,000 distinct CDR3 sequences, under 6.5% seen once. Time point of the sample: sample taken at primary tumor resection. The starting material was lung tumor tissue, obtained at surgery. These TCRs come from a male donor with early-stage non-small cell lung cancer.

In its sample, this clonotype was seen many times. With the library built for alpha chains, this beta chain is off target and its frequency is not meaningful. The chain carries TRBV12-3 or TRBV12-4 and TRBJ2-2, with 10 bases that match TRBD2. After removal of 7 bases from V and 4 bases from J, the junction contained 3 bases not matched to a gene. The CDR3 loop spans 14 amino acids. The CDR3 here is CASNVAGGTGELFF. The CDR3 DNA reads TGTGCCAGCAACGTAGCGGGGGGCACCGGGGAGCTGTTTTTT.

At least ten counts were recorded for this clonotype. This beta chain lies outside the target of a library built for alpha chains; its clone size means little. The chain recombines TRBV20-1 with TRBJ2-3; 8 positions match TRBD2. Germline V gene sequence: CDR1 DFQATT, CDR2 SNEGSKA (reference sequence). Germline trimming cut 6 bases from V and 1 base from J; bases unmatched to any gene: 6. The CDR3 has 14 residues. The CDR3 DNA sequence: TGCAGTGCAACCGGGGGGGTCGGCACAGATACGCAGTATTTT. Translating it yields CSATGGVGTDTQYF.

This clonotype was observed at least ten times. The library was prepared for alpha chains; this beta chain is a stray read, so its frequency means little. This chain joins TRBV6-1 and TRBJ1-1; maybe TRBD1 (6 bases). V lost 3 bases and J lost 0, with 8 bases in between. The CDR3 has 14 amino acids. CDR1 and CDR2 (germline): MNHNS, SASEGT. CDR3 coding DNA: TGTGCCAGCAGTGAGACAGGTATGAACACTGAAGCTTTCTTT. Translating it yields CASSETGMNTEAFF.

This clonotype has a count of ten or more. A library made for alpha chains picked up this beta chain off target, so its size means little. The CDR3 reads CSARRGSYEQYF. In nucleotides, the CDR3 is TGCAGTGCTAGACGGGGTTCCTACGAGCAGTACTTC. This sequence joins TRBV20-1 and TRBJ2-7, with D perhaps TRBD2 (5 bases). Germline lookup yields CDR1 DFQATT and CDR2 SNEGSKA (reference sequence). V was pared by 2 bases and J by 1 base, with 6 bases between. The CDR3 extends over 12 amino acids.

This clonotype was seen repeatedly, ten times or more. A junction end diverges from the germline sequence, so it may reflect a read error. This beta chain is off target for a library built for alpha chains, so its abundance means little. The chain joins TRBV29-1 to TRBJ2-1, with 7 bases aligning to TRBD1. Germline-derived CDR1 and CDR2 are SQVTM and ANQGSEA. This CDR3 comprises 15 residues. The CDR3 protein is CSVKRGLISYNGQFF. The CDR3 DNA is TGCAGCGTTAAAAGGGGGCTCATCTCCTACAATGGGCAGTTCTTC.

This clonotype was recorded many times. Since it is a stray read in a library aimed at alpha chains, this beta chain has a size that is not meaningful. This chain links TRBV28 with TRBJ1-6, with D maybe TRBD1 (5 bases). The CDR3 runs to 12 residues. V was trimmed by 5 bases and J by 8 bases, leaving 7 bases between them. Germline V gene sequence: CDR1 MDHEN, CDR2 SYDVKM. The CDR3 protein is CASSLRDSPLHF. The CDR3 nucleotides are TGTGCCAGCAGTCTCAGGGATTCACCCCTCCACTTT.

This clonotype was recorded at least ten times. Because the library targeted alpha chains, this beta chain is an off-target read whose size means little. The chain uses TRBV5-4 and TRBJ2-1; tentative D call: TRBD2 (5 bases). V lost 4 bases and J 4 bases, leaving 12 bases between the germline ends. Germline values: CDR1 SGHNT, CDR2 YYREEE (reference sequence). The CDR3 consists of 14 residues. CDR3 in amino acids: CASSRGRGYNEQFF. The CDR3 nucleotides read TGTGCCAGCAGCCGCGGACGGGGATACAATGAGCAGTTCTTC.

This clonotype was observed at least ten times. This beta chain turned up in a library designed for alpha chains; as an off-target read, its abundance says little. The chain combines TRBV2 with TRBJ1-2, with D maybe TRBD1 (6 bases). In germline, CDR1 is SNHLY, CDR2 FYNNEI. The CDR3 sequence is 14 residues long. Trimming removed 7 bases from V and 8 bases from J, with 20 bases in between. CDR3 protein: CASTPIASGDGYTF. In DNA form, the CDR3 reads TGTGCCAGCACCCCCATAGCTTCAGGGGACGGCTACACCTTC.

In this sample, this clonotype turned up many times. This beta chain is an off-target read within a library intended for alpha chains, so its frequency means little. V usage is TRBV5-1 and J usage is TRBJ2-2, with TRBD2 matching 7 bases. The CDR3 runs to 15 residues. CDR1 is SGHRS and CDR2 is YFSETQ in the germline V gene. After removal of 4 bases from V and 7 bases from J, the junction contained 10 bases not matched to a gene. The CDR3: CASSLSGTKGGELFF. CDR3 sequence (DNA): TGCGCCAGCAGCCTCTCCGGGACTAAGGGCGGGGAGCTGTTTTTT.

This clonotype was seen ten or more times. The library was designed around alpha chains, so this beta chain is a stray read whose abundance carries little weight. The V gene is TRBV12-5, the J gene TRBJ2-1; 8 positions agree with TRBD1. CDR3 length equals 15 residues. Per germline, CDR1 LGHNT and CDR2 FRNRAP. J was trimmed by 3 bases and V by 4 bases; bases with no gene match: 5. The CDR3 nucleotides are TGTGCTAGTGGTTCCGGGACAGGTTACTACAATGAGCAGTTCTTC. It specifies CASGSGTGYYNEQFF. Complete variable domain (other parts from reference TRBV12-5 and TRBJ2-1): DARVTQTPRHKVTEMGQEVTMRCQPILGHNTVFWYRQTMMQGLELLAYFRNRAPLDDSGMPKDRFSAEMPDATLATLKIQPSEPRDSAVYFCASGSGTGYYNEQFFGPGTRLTVL.

This clonotype has ten or more counts. A library prepared for alpha chains yielded this beta chain as an off-target read; its size is of little meaning. The chain combines TRBV6-1 with TRBJ2-3; 8 bases fit TRBD2. Germline V CDR1 and CDR2: MNHNS, SASEGT. This CDR3 has 17 amino acids. J lost 4 bases, V lost 1 base, and 10 bases had no gene match. The CDR3 reads CASSEGRGLASADTQYF. The CDR3 region has the DNA TGTGCCAGCAGTGAAGGACGAGGACTAGCAAGCGCAGATACGCAGTATTTT.

This clonotype showed up many times. This beta chain is an unintended read in a library built for alpha chains; its size means little. As DNA, the CDR3 is TGTGCCAGCAGCTTAGCAGGGGGCTATTCACCCCTCCACTTT. It yields the protein CASSLAGGYSPLHF. V usage is TRBV7-9 and J usage is TRBJ1-6, with 7 bases identical to TRBD1. Germline CDR1 reads SEHNR; CDR2 reads FQNEAQ (reference sequence). The CDR3 extends over 14 amino acids. Unmatched junction bases numbered 1, after V lost 0 bases and J lost 8 bases.

This clonotype was counted ten times or more. This beta chain turned up in a library designed for alpha chains; as an off-target read, its abundance says little. The J gene is TRBJ2-4, the V gene TRBV5-1, with TRBD1 identical over 10 bases. The CDR3 is 16 amino acids. Trimming cost V 0 bases and J 3 bases; bases outside gene matches: 3. From germline, CDR1 is SGHRS and CDR2 YFSETQ. The CDR3 nucleotides are TGCGCCAGCAGCTTGGAAGGGACAGGGGTCAAAAACATTCAGTACTTC. It codes for CASSLEGTGVKNIQYF.